Below, 17 T cell receptor beta chains from the same sample are listed, as sequenced in a study of T cells in Graves' hyperthyroidism and ophthalmopathy. Using RNA transcripts as the source, TCR beta CDR3 regions were amplified. First-round RT-PCR targeting the TCR CDR3 was performed with the HTBI primer set. MiXCR, run by TCRdb on the multiplex PCR reads, gives a single entry per CDR3 protein. The sample contains a few hundred thousand distinct CDR3 sequences, around 46% of which appear only once. The sample was peripheral blood or thyroid tissue (not recorded which). The source is a woman aged 18 to 35 with Graves' hyperthyroidism.

This clonotype was seen repeatedly, ten times or more. The chain joins TRBV29-1 to TRBJ2-5, with 8 bases aligning to TRBD1. CDR1 and CDR2 (germline): SQVTM, ANQGSEA. There are 14 residues in the CDR3. The trim removed 7 bases at V and 5 bases at J, leaving 12 bases unmatched. The CDR3 loop is CSGQPGQVGETQYF. CDR3 nucleotides: TGCAGCGGCCAACCGGGACAGGTGGGGGAGACCCAGTACTTC.

This clonotype appeared many times. The chain employs TRBV29-1 and TRBJ1-4, with D perhaps matching TRBD1 (6 bases). The V end was cut by 4 bases, the J end by 5 bases, with 14 bases between. This CDR3 is built from 14 residues. Germline CDR1 and CDR2: SQVTM and ANQGSEA. CDR3 sequence reads: CSVATTGTNEKLFF. CDR3 bases: TGCAGCGTTGCCACAACAGGGACGAATGAAAAACTGTTTTTT.

This clonotype was picked up many times. The CDR3 is CASSLAAGLQTPLHF. CDR3 DNA sequence: TGTGCCAGCAGCTTGGCTGCAGGATTACAGACACCCCTCCACTTT. The chain is built from TRBV5-8 and TRBJ1-6; D is undetermined. The CDR3 extends over 15 amino acids. Germline V gene data show CDR1 as SGHTS and CDR2 as YDEGEE. With 0 bases removed from V and 11 bases from J, the gap between germline ends came to 15 bases. Filled out from reference TRBV5-8 and TRBJ1-6, the complete variable domain reads EAGVTQSPTHLIKTRGQQATLRCSPISGHTSVYWYQQALGLGLQFLLWYDEGEERNRGNFPPRFSGRQFPNYSSELNVNALELEDSALYLCASSLAAGLQTPLHFGNGTRLTVT.

In its sample, this clonotype was seen many times. The chain links TRBV20-1 to TRBJ2-2, with a tentative D call TRBD2 (6 bases). V lost 6 bases and J lost 4, with 12 bases in between. The CDR3 extends over 13 amino acids. Germline CDR1 reads DFQATT; CDR2 reads SNEGSKA (reference sequence). The CDR3 sequence: CSARRAGTGELFF. CDR3 bases: TGCAGTGCACGGAGGGCCGGCACCGGGGAGCTGTTTTTT.

As regards this clonotype: One junction end does not reproduce the germline sequence, and a read error may be involved. V and J are TRBV5-1 and TRBJ1-3; the D is unclear. The CDR3 contains 14 residues. Germline V gives CDR1 SGHRS, CDR2 YFSETQ. The CDR3, as DNA: TGCGCCAGCAGCTTGGGTGACTCTGGAAACGCCATATATTTT. Amino acids: CASSLGDSGNAIYF.

The chain couples TRBV20-1 to TRBJ2-5, with D perhaps matching TRBD2 (6 bases). Germline-derived CDR1 and CDR2 are DFQATT and SNEGSKA (reference sequence). V lost 1 base to trimming and J lost 4 bases, with 13 bases between them. The CDR3 consists of 14 residues. The CDR3 DNA is TGCAGTGCTAGAGGGACTAACGCTGCAGAGACCCAGTACTTC. This sequence encodes CSARGTNAAETQYF.

This clonotype was seen ten or more times. This chain uses TRBV10-3 with TRBJ1-2; 10 nucleotides line up with TRBD1. Germline trimming cut 2 bases from V and 7 bases from J; bases unmatched to any gene: 7. The germline V gene has CDR1 ENHRY and CDR2 SYGVKD. The length of the CDR3 is 15 residues. CDR3 in amino acids: CAISEPLTGGFGYTF. The CDR3 DNA is TGTGCCATCAGTGAGCCTTTGACAGGGGGCTTTGGCTACACCTTC.

The chain has TRBV7-8 and TRBJ1-4; no clear D gene. CDR3 size: 14 residues. V shed 5 bases and J shed 7 bases, with 14 bases lying between them. The germline CDR1 and CDR2 sequences are SGHVS and FQNEAQ. CDR3 sequence reads: CASSAPGWGEKLFF. The CDR3 bases are TGTGCCAGCAGCGCCCCGGGGTGGGGTGAAAAACTGTTTTTT.

The rearrangement joins TRBV2 to TRBJ2-7; D assignment may be TRBD1 or TRBD2 (5 bases each). Germline CDR1 is SNHLY and CDR2 is FYNNEI. The length of the CDR3 is 14 residues. V was shortened by 10 bases and J by 6 bases, with 22 bases between the two germline ends. The CDR3 DNA follows: TGTGCCAACTCACCAGGGACGTCTTCCCTCGAGCAGTACTTC. Amino acids: CANSPGTSSLEQYF. The full variable domain, rest sourced from reference TRBV2 and TRBJ2-7, is EPEVTQTPSHQVTQMGQEVILRCVPISNHLYFYWYRQILGQKVEFLVSFYNNEISEKSEIFDDQFSVERPDGSNFTLKIRSTKLEDSAMYFCANSPGTSSLEQYFGPGTRLTVT.

This clonotype showed up just once. This chain connects TRBV7-3 to TRBJ2-5, with 7 bases lining up with TRBD2. The junction had 7 bases not matched to a gene; V was cut back by 1 base and J by 2 bases. This CDR3 spans 16 amino acids. Germline V lookup: CDR1 SGHTA, CDR2 FQGTGA. In DNA form, the CDR3 reads TGTGCCAGCAGCTTAAGTCCGCGGGGGACTCAAGAGACCCAGTACTTC. The encoded protein is CASSLSPRGTQETQYF.

The gene calls are TRBV6-6 and TRBJ2-5, with a tentative D call TRBD1 (6 bases). Germline CDR1 is MNHNY and CDR2 is SVGAGI (reference sequence). V shed 5 bases and J shed 1 base, with 11 bases lying between them. This CDR3 comprises 14 residues. The CDR3, as DNA: TGTGCCAGCAGTGAATGGGGGCTCCAAGAGACCCAGTACTTC. This gives the protein CASSEWGLQETQYF.

This clonotype was seen many times. The V and J genes are TRBV24-1 and TRBJ1-1; D is undetermined. CDR3 length equals 12 residues. V was cut by 3 bases and J by 1 base, with 2 bases left in between. Germline V gives CDR1 KGHDR, CDR2 SFDVKD. CDR3 loop: CATSDGNTEAFF. In DNA form, the CDR3 reads TGTGCCACCAGTGATGGGAACACTGAAGCTTTCTTT.

The J gene is TRBJ1-6, the V gene TRBV20-1, with 9 bases matching TRBD1. There are 13 residues in the CDR3. J gave up 10 bases and V 3 bases, and 4 bases lay outside the gene matches. Germline V gives CDR1 DFQATT, CDR2 SNEGSKA (reference sequence). In nucleotides, the CDR3 is TGCAGTGCTAGGGAGACAGGGGGATCACCCCTCCACTTT. As protein: CSARETGGSPLHF.

In this sample, this clonotype turned up many times. The chain joins TRBV7-6 to TRBJ1-1, with D unclear. Trimming removed 5 bases from V and 2 bases from J, with 12 bases in between. In germline, CDR1 is SGHVS, CDR2 FNYEAQ. This CDR3 is 14 amino acids long. CDR3 sequence reads: CASSRSARNTEAFF. The CDR3 DNA reads TGTGCCAGCAGCCGCTCCGCCCGAAACACTGAAGCTTTCTTT.

This sequence joins TRBV20-1 and TRBJ1-2, with D hard to call. V lost 6 bases to trimming and J lost 8 bases, with 10 bases between them. This CDR3 has 10 amino acids. The germline CDR1 and CDR2 sequences are DFQATT and SNEGSKA (reference sequence). The CDR3 is CSACREGYTF. DNA of the CDR3: TGCAGTGCCTGCCGGGAGGGCTACACCTTC.

The CDR3 region has the DNA TGTGCCAGCAGTACCGACAGGGGAGAACAGCCCCAGCATTTT. Translating it yields CASSTDRGEQPQHF. V gene TRBV6-5 combines with J gene TRBJ1-5; 8 nucleotides align to TRBD1. CDR3 length: 14 amino acids. Per germline, CDR1 MNHEY and CDR2 SVGAGI. Trimming cost V 5 bases and J 7 bases; bases outside gene matches: 7.

The CDR3 region is CASSLAAGGPSNEQFF. The CDR3 region has the DNA TGTGCCAGCAGCTTGGCGGCGGGAGGGCCCAGCAATGAGCAGTTCTTC. This chain uses TRBV5-4 with TRBJ2-1; 9 nucleotides match TRBD2. Germline lookup yields CDR1 SGHNT and CDR2 YYREEE (reference sequence). This CDR3 contains 16 residues. Unmatched junction bases numbered 7, after V lost 0 bases and J lost 6 bases. The full variable domain, in which reference TRBV5-4 and TRBJ2-1 provide the parts outside the CDR3, is ETGVTQSPTHLIKTRGQQVTLRCSSQSGHNTVSWYQQALGQGPQFIFQYYREEENGRGNFPPRFSGLQFPNYSSELNVNALELDDSALYLCASSLAAGGPSNEQFFGPGTRLTVL.